This TCR beta chain emerged from a study of blood T cells in healthy people across ages. Study context: In model experiments, template switching was able to capture about one barcoded beta molecule for every two T cells that were present.

Donors were systemically healthy Caucasian individuals from Russia aged about 6 to 95 years. Every donor gave ten milliliters of peripheral blood. This clonotype appeared a few times. CDR3 size: 12 residues. Germline values: CDR1 SEHNR, CDR2 FQNEAQ (reference sequence). With 8 bases removed from V and 0 bases from J, the gap between germline ends came to 7 bases. Alongside a J-beta primer mix, a sample-barcoded 5' primer served in a second PCR lasting about 7 to 11 cycles. There were at least 3 million CDR3-containing paired-end reads obtained from each sample. One entry per CDR3 protein, called by TCRdb with MiXCR from the 5' RACE reads. The data show over 950,000 distinct CDR3 sequences, roughly half seen once.

The sequencing input was blood. This sequence joins TRBV7-9 and TRBJ1-1; D gene unclear. The sequence was obtained from a woman aged 60-75 years in good health. CDR3 loop: CASGLLNTEAFF. The CDR3 region has the DNA TGTGCCAGCGGTCTACTGAACACTGAAGCTTTCTTT.